A single sample is the source of the 12 T cell receptor beta chains below, sequenced in a study of regulatory T cells in long-lasting Graves disease. The TCR beta library used iRepertoire HTBI primers with Arm-PCR amplification of CDR3. TCRdb reanalysed the multiplex PCR reads using MiXCR and keeps one entry per CDR3 protein. The data hold more than 300,000 distinct CDR3 sequences, with approximately 10% observed a single time. The time point is: newly diagnosed GD, antithyroid drugs for less than 3 months. RNA extracted from PBMCs served as the sequencing template. These records were also assigned to another study, of T cells in Graves' hyperthyroidism and ophthalmopathy.

This specimen was peripheral blood mononuclear cells (PBMCs), taken at new diagnosis, from a patient treated with antithyroid drugs. The origin of the receptors is a woman between 18 and 29 years old with Graves disease.

V and J are TRBV7-2 and TRBJ2-7, with TRBD2 matching 12 bases. The trim removed 5 bases at V and 3 bases at J, leaving 5 bases unmatched. Germline CDR1 SGHTA, CDR2 FQGNSA. The length of the CDR3 is 15 residues. The CDR3 loop reads CASSLRLAGVYEQYF. The CDR3 DNA reads TGTGCCAGCAGCCTCCGACTAGCGGGGGTCTACGAGCAGTACTTC.

This clonotype showed up many times. The chain is built from TRBV28 and TRBJ1-2; TRBD1 matches 9 bases. The J segment lost 14 bases and the V segment lost 6 bases, leaving 10 bases of the junction unmatched. Germline V lookup: CDR1 MDHEN, CDR2 SYDVKM. The CDR3 consists of 12 residues. This CDR3 reads CASSPGTGLYTF. CDR3 DNA sequence: TGTGCCAGCAGCCCAGGGACAGGGCTTTATACCTTC.

In this sample, this clonotype turned up many times. One end of the junction does not line up with germline, which may come from a read error. The rearrangement links TRBV10-1 to TRBJ2-7; the match to TRBD1 covers 9 bases. The CDR3 length is 14 residues. Germline V lookup: CDR1 WNHNN, CDR2 SYGVQD (reference sequence). CDR3 nucleotides: TGTGCCAGCAGCTCCGGGACAGGGAGCTACGAGCAGTACTTC. Translation gives CASSSGTGSYEQYF.

This clonotype was seen ten or more times. The V gene is TRBV5-5, the J gene TRBJ1-2; maybe TRBD1 (5 bases). This CDR3 has 14 amino acids. Germline CDR1 and CDR2: SGHKS and YYEKEE (reference sequence). The V and J ends lost 5 bases and 2 bases respectively, with 13 bases between them. This CDR3 is CASRWDGMNYGYTF. The DNA of the CDR3 is TGTGCCAGCAGATGGGACGGTATGAACTATGGCTACACCTTC.

The genes are TRBV5-1 and TRBJ2-2, with 12 bases identical to TRBD2. Germline CDR1 reads SGHRS; CDR2 reads YFSETQ. Unmatched junction bases numbered 7, after V lost 4 bases and J lost 6 bases. This CDR3 is 16 amino acids long. The CDR3 DNA reads as TGCGCCAGCAGCGGCCGACTAGCGGGAGTCCCCGGGGAGCTGTTTTTT. Amino acids: CASSGRLAGVPGELFF.

This clonotype came up many times. The J gene is TRBJ1-6, the V gene TRBV18, with 7 positions matching TRBD1. Germline-derived CDR1 and CDR2 are KGHSH and LQKENI. This CDR3 has 16 residues. The V and J ends lost 3 bases and 9 bases, in that order; junction bases with no gene match: 11. The CDR3 loop reads CASSPLRDRDSSPLHF. The CDR3 region has the DNA TGTGCCAGCTCACCCCTCCGGGACAGAGATAGTTCACCCCTCCACTTT.

This clonotype was counted many times. V and J are TRBV20-1 and TRBJ2-7; 9 bases line up with TRBD2. In germline, CDR1 is DFQATT, CDR2 SNEGSKA (reference sequence). The CDR3 runs 13 residues. V lost 5 bases to trimming and J lost 5 bases; unmatched junction nucleotides: 7. CDR3 amino acids: CSAPLAGIDEQYF. The CDR3 DNA reads as TGCAGTGCTCCGCTAGCGGGGATAGACGAGCAGTACTTC.

This clonotype came up many times. V usage is TRBV27 and J usage is TRBJ1-4, with D possibly matching TRBD1 (5 bases). V gave up 6 bases and J gave up 4 bases, with 6 bases separating them. This CDR3 spans 12 amino acids. Germline V gene data show CDR1 as MNHEY and CDR2 as SMNVEV (reference sequence). Written as DNA, the CDR3 is TGTGCCAGCAGAGGGGTTAATGAAAAACTGTTTTTT. Encoded protein: CASRGVNEKLFF.

This clonotype was seen repeatedly, ten times or more. This sequence joins TRBV20-1 and TRBJ2-1; possible D gene TRBD2, 5 bases. The germline V gene encodes CDR1 DFQATT and CDR2 SNEGSKA (reference sequence). The V and J ends lost 5 bases and 7 bases respectively, with 18 bases between them. The CDR3 is made up of 14 amino acids. CDR3 bases: TGCAGTGCTCCAACGCGTACGGGGAAGAATGAGCAGTTCTTC. It yields the protein CSAPTRTGKNEQFF.

This clonotype was seen a handful of times. J is TRBJ2-5 and V is TRBV28, with 11 bases aligning to TRBD2. Trimming at V came to 5 bases and at J to 5 bases, leaving 16 bases not matched to a gene. The CDR3 contains 18 residues. From germline, CDR1 is MDHEN and CDR2 SYDVKM. CDR3 coding DNA: TGTGCCAGCAGTCCAGCAGACATCCGACTAGCGGGGTGGGAGACCCAGTACTTC. This codes for CASSPADIRLAGWETQYF.

As to this clonotype: A much larger clone sits a single nucleotide away, making a read error possible. The chain has TRBV15 and TRBJ1-1, with D tentatively TRBD1 (5 bases). Germline V gives CDR1 LNHNV, CDR2 YYDKDF (reference sequence). The CDR3 consists of 14 residues. In nucleotides, the CDR3 is TGTGCCACCGGCAGAGCGGGGGACTACACTGAAGCTTTCTTT. Its protein is CATGRAGDYTEAFF.

This clonotype was found many times. The gene calls are TRBV27 and TRBJ2-7, with D uncertain. CDR3 length: 11 amino acids. Trimming left V 4 bases short and J 9 bases short, with 10 bases between. The germline V gene encodes CDR1 MNHEY and CDR2 SMNVEV (reference sequence). CDR3 nucleotide sequence: TGTGCCAGCAGTTCCGGGTTGACGCAGTACTTC. Translating gives CASSSGLTQYF.